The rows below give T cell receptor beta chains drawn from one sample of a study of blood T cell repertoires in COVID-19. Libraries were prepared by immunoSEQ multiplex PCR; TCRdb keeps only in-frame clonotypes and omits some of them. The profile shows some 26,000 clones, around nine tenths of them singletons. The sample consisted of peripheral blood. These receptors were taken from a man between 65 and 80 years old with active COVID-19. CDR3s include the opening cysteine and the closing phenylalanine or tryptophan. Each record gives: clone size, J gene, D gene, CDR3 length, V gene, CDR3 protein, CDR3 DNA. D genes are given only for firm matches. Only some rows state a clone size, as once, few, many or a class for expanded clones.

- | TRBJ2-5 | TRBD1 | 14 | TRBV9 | CASSLTGVGETQYF | TGTGCCAGCAGCCTAACAGGGGTCGGGGAGACCCAGTACTTC
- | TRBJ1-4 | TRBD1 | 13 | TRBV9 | CASSLQGQGKLFF | TGTGCCAGCAGCCTCCAGGGACAGGGAAAACTGTTTTTT
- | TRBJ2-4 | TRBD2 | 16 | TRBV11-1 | CASSPTSGGVKNIQYF | TGTGCCAGCAGCCCCACTAGCGGGGGTGTTAAAAACATTCAGTACTTC
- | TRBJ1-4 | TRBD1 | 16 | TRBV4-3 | CASSQDGTGGGEKLFF | TGCGCCAGCAGCCAAGACGGTACAGGGGGCGGGGAAAAACTGTTTTTT
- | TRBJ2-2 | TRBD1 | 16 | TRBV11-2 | CASSSTPGGATGELFF | TGTGCCAGCAGCTCGACCCCAGGGGGTGCCACCGGGGAGCTGTTTTTT
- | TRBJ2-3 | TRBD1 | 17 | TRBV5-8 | CASSLFGQGVGTDTQYF | TGTGCCAGCAGCTTGTTTGGACAGGGGGTTGGCACAGATACGCAGTATTTT
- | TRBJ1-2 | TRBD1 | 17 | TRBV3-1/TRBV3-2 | CASSQAPRQGVNYGYTF | TGTGCCAGCAGCCAAGCACCCCGACAGGGTGTCAACTATGGCTACACCTTC
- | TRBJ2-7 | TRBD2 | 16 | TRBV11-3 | CASSPGLAGASHEQYF | TGTGCCAGCAGCCCGGGACTAGCGGGGGCGTCGCACGAGCAGTACTTC
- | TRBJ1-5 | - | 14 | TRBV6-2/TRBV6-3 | CASSYSTKNQPQHF | TGTGCCAGCAGTTATAGTACGAAAAATCAGCCCCAGCATTTT
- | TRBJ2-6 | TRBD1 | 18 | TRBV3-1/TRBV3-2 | CASSPRDRGLSGANVLTF | TGTGCCAGCAGCCCCCGGGACAGGGGTTTATCTGGGGCCAACGTCCTGACTTTC
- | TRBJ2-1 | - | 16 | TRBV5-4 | CASSLTGERWYNEQFF | TGTGCCAGCAGCTTGACGGGGGAACGATGGTACAATGAGCAGTTCTTC
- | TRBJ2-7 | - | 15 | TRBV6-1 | CASSEEGQGSYEQYF | TGTGCCAGCAGTGAAGAGGGACAAGGCTCCTACGAGCAGTACTTC
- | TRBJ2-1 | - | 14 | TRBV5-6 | CASSSQRLYNEQFF | TGTGCCAGCAGCTCCCAGAGACTGTACAATGAGCAGTTCTTC
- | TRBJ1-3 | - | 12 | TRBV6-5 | CASREAGNTIYF | TGTGCCAGCAGGGAGGCTGGAAACACCATATATTTT
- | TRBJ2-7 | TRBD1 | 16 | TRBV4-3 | CASSQDARTGPYEQYF | TGCGCCAGCAGCCAAGATGCACGGACAGGACCCTACGAGCAGTACTTC
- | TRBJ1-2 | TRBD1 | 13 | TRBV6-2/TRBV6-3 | CASSSGQLWGYTF | TGTGCCAGCAGTTCGGGACAGCTCTGGGGCTACACCTTC
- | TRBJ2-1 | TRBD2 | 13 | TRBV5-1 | CASQRGGRNEQFF | TGCGCCAGCCAGCGGGGGGGCAGGAATGAGCAGTTCTTC
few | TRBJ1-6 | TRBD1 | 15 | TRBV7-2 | CASSPRTGGGSPLHF | TGTGCCAGCAGCCCCCGGACAGGGGGTGGATCACCCCTCCACTTT
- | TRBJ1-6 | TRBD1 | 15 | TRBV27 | CASSSGQSYNSPLHF | TGTGCCAGCAGTTCGGGACAGAGTTATAATTCACCCCTCCACTTT
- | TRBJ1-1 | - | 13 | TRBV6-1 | CASSEGLPTEAFF | TGTGCCAGCAGTGAAGGACTTCCCACTGAAGCTTTCTTT
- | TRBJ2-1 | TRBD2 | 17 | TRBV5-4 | CASSPGTRPQGGNEQFF | TGTGCCAGCAGCCCGGGGACTAGGCCACAGGGTGGGAATGAGCAGTTCTTC
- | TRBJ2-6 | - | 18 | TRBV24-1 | CATTQPRGAFGGANVLTF | TGTGCCACCACCCAACCCAGGGGCGCCTTTGGTGGGGCCAACGTCCTGACTTTC
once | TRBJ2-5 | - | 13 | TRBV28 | CASNLAGSETQYF | TGTGCCAGCAACTTGGCAGGGTCCGAGACCCAGTACTTC
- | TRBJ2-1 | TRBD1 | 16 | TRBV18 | CASSPAGTGPLGEQFF | TGTGCCAGCTCACCTGCTGGGACAGGGCCCCTCGGAGAGCAGTTCTTC